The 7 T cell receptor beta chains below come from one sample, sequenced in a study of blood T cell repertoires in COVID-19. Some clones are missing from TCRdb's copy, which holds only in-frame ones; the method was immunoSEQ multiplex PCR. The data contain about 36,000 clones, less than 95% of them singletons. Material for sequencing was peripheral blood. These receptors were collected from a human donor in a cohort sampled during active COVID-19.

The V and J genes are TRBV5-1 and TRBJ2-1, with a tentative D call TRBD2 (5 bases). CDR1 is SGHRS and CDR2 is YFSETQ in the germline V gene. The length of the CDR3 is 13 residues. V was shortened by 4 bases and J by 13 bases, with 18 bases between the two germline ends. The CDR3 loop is CASSPEVALTQFF. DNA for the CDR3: TGCGCCAGCAGCCCCGAGGTAGCGCTGACCCAGTTCTTC.

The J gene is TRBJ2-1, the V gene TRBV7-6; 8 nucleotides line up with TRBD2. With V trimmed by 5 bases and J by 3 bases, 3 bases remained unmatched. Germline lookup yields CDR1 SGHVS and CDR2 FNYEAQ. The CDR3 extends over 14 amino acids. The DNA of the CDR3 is TGTGCCAGCAGCCGTAGCGGGAACTACAATGAGCAGTTCTTC. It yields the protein CASSRSGNYNEQFF.

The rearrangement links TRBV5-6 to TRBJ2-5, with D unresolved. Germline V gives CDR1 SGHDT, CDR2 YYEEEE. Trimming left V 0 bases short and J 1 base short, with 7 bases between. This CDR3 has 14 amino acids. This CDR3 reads CASSLGLSQETQYF. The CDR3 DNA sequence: TGTGCCAGCAGCTTGGGCCTATCCCAAGAGACCCAGTACTTC.

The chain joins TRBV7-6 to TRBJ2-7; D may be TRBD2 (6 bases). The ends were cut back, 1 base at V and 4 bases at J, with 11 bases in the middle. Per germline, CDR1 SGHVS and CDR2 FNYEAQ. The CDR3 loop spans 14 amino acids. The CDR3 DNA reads TGTGCCAGCAGCTTAGGGGACTTACAATACGAGCAGTACTTC. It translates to CASSLGDLQYEQYF.

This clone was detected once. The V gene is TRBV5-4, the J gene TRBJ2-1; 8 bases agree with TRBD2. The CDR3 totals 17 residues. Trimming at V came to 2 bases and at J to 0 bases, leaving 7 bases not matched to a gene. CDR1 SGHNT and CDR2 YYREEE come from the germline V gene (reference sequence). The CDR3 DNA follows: TGTGCCAGCAGCTTATTACTAGCGGCGAGCTCCTACAATGAGCAGTTCTTC. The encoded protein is CASSLLLAASSYNEQFF.

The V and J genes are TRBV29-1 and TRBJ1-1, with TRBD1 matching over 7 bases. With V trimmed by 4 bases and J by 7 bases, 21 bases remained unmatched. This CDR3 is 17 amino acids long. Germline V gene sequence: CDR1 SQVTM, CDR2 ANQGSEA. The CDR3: CSVAKGSVGTAMGEAFF. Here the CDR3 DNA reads TGCAGCGTTGCAAAGGGTTCCGTCGGGACAGCCATGGGTGAAGCTTTCTTT. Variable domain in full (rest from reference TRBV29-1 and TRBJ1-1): SAVISQKPSRDICQRGTSLTIQCQVDSQVTMMFWYRQQPGQSLTLIATANQGSEATYESGFVIDKFPISRPNLTFSTLTVSNMSPEDSSIYLCSVAKGSVGTAMGEAFFGQGTRLTVV.

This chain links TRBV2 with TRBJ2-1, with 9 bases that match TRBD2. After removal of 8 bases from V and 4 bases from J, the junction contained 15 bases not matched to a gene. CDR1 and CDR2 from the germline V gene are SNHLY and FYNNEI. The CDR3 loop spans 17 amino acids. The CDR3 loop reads CASFFQSLLAGYNEQFF. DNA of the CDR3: TGTGCCAGCTTCTTTCAAAGTCTGCTAGCGGGATACAATGAGCAGTTCTTC.